The rows below give T cell receptor beta chains drawn from one sample of a study of blood T cell repertoires in COVID-19. The table came from immunoSEQ multiplex PCR; TCRdb's copy has only in-frame clones and leaves some out. The sample lists roughly 80,000 clones, more than 80% occurring once. Sequencing was performed on peripheral blood. Receptors originate from a human donor in a cohort sampled during active COVID-19. Both conserved end residues are part of each CDR3. Each record gives: CDR3 protein, CDR3 DNA, clone size, D gene, J gene, V gene. D genes are given only for firm matches. Part of the rows lack a size; the others show once, few, many or a class for expanded clones.

CDR3aa: CASSPTGQVAEQYF; CDR3nt: TGTGCCAGCAGTCCCACGGGACAGGTGGCGGAGCAGTACTTC; abundance: -; d_gene: TRBD1; j_gene: TRBJ2-7; v_gene: TRBV27
CDR3aa: CASRGTGDGGDTQYF; CDR3nt: TGCGCCAGCAGAGGGACAGGGGATGGGGGAGATACGCAGTATTTT; abundance: -; d_gene: TRBD1; j_gene: TRBJ2-3; v_gene: TRBV10-2
CDR3aa: CASSPSADTQYF; CDR3nt: TGTGCCAGCAGCCCTAGCGCAGATACGCAGTATTTT; abundance: -; d_gene: -; j_gene: TRBJ2-3; v_gene: TRBV3-1/TRBV3-2
CDR3aa: CASSVLQGILTF; CDR3nt: TGTGCCAGCAGTGTCTTACAGGGGATCCTGACTTTC; abundance: once; d_gene: TRBD1; j_gene: TRBJ2-6; v_gene: TRBV25-1
CDR3aa: CASSRGANNQPQHF; CDR3nt: TGTGCCAGCAGTCGTGGGGCGAACAATCAGCCCCAGCATTTT; abundance: -; d_gene: -; j_gene: TRBJ1-5; v_gene: TRBV2
CDR3aa: CASSFTGGSYEQYF; CDR3nt: TGTGCCAGCAGCTTTACAGGGGGTTCCTACGAGCAGTACTTC; abundance: -; d_gene: TRBD1; j_gene: TRBJ2-7; v_gene: TRBV7-8
CDR3aa: CASNFVLRETQYF; CDR3nt: TGTGCCAGCAACTTTGTCTTGAGGGAGACCCAGTACTTC; abundance: -; d_gene: -; j_gene: TRBJ2-5; v_gene: TRBV28
CDR3aa: CASSLWEASGGTYF; CDR3nt: TGTGCCAGCAGCTTATGGGAAGCTAGCGGGGGGACGTATTTT; abundance: once; d_gene: TRBD2; j_gene: TRBJ2-3; v_gene: TRBV5-4
CDR3aa: CASSPNRLGIYEQYF; CDR3nt: TGTGCCAGCAGCCCAAATCGACTAGGGATCTACGAGCAGTACTTC; abundance: once; d_gene: -; j_gene: TRBJ2-7; v_gene: TRBV3-1/TRBV3-2
CDR3aa: CASSFQVGAYEQYF; CDR3nt: TGTGCCAGCAGTTTCCAGGTAGGCGCCTACGAGCAGTACTTC; abundance: -; d_gene: -; j_gene: TRBJ2-7; v_gene: TRBV27
CDR3aa: CARRRGQGGNYGYTF; CDR3nt: TGTGCCAGGAGGCGGGGACAGGGTGGGAACTATGGCTACACCTTC; abundance: few; d_gene: TRBD1; j_gene: TRBJ1-2; v_gene: TRBV9
CDR3aa: CASSLSSGTSYEQYF; CDR3nt: TGTGCCAGCAGTTTAAGTAGCGGGACCTCCTACGAGCAGTACTTC; abundance: -; d_gene: TRBD2; j_gene: TRBJ2-7; v_gene: TRBV27
CDR3aa: CASSLAHGRLVGEQYF; CDR3nt: TGTGCCAGCAGCTTAGCTCACGGACGACTAGTTGGAGAGCAGTACTTC; abundance: -; d_gene: -; j_gene: TRBJ2-7; v_gene: TRBV11-2
CDR3aa: CASSPSKGPGQETQYF; CDR3nt: TGTGCCAGCAGCCCCTCGAAGGGGCCGGGTCAAGAGACCCAGTACTTC; abundance: -; d_gene: -; j_gene: TRBJ2-5; v_gene: TRBV7-8
CDR3aa: CAISESFTGEMNTEAFF; CDR3nt: TGTGCCATCAGTGAGTCGTTTACAGGGGAAATGAACACTGAAGCTTTCTTT; abundance: -; d_gene: TRBD1; j_gene: TRBJ1-1; v_gene: TRBV10-3
CDR3aa: CASSSTGRSYEQYF; CDR3nt: TGTGCCAGCAGCTCGACAGGGCGCAGCTACGAGCAGTACTTC; abundance: -; d_gene: TRBD1; j_gene: TRBJ2-7; v_gene: TRBV28
CDR3aa: CASRGVPQGAAGELFF; CDR3nt: TGTGCCAGCAGGGGGGTCCCACAGGGGGCCGCCGGGGAGCTGTTTTTT; abundance: -; d_gene: TRBD1; j_gene: TRBJ2-2; v_gene: TRBV2
CDR3aa: CASRLQGRGNTIYF; CDR3nt: TGTGCCAGCAGACTACAGGGAAGAGGAAACACCATATATTTT; abundance: -; d_gene: -; j_gene: TRBJ1-3; v_gene: TRBV7-2